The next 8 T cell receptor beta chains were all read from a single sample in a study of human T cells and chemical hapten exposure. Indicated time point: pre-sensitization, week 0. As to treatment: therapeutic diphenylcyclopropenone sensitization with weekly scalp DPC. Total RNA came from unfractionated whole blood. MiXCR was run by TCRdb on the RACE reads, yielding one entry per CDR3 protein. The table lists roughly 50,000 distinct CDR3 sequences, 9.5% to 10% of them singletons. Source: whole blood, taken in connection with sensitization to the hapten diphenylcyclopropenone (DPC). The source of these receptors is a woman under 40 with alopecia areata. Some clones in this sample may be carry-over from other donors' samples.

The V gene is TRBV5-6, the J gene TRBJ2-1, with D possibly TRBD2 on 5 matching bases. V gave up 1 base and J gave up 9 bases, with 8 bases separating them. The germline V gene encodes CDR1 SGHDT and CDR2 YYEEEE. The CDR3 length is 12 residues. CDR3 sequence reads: CASSLISVEQFF. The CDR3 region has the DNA TGTGCCAGCAGCTTGATTAGCGTTGAGCAGTTCTTC.

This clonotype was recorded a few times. The CDR3 bases are TGTGCCAGCAGACGACAGGGACCGGATCAGCCCCAGCATTTT. It yields the protein CASRRQGPDQPQHF. The rearrangement links TRBV6-5 to TRBJ1-5; TRBD1 aligns across 7 bases. The V segment lost 6 bases and the J segment 5 bases; nucleotides outside the gene matches: 7. This CDR3 is built from 14 residues. Germline loops: CDR1 MNHEY, CDR2 SVGAGI.

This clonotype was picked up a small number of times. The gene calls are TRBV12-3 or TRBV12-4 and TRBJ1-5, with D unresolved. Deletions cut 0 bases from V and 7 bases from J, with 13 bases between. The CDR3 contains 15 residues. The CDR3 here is CASSLARKGVQPQHF. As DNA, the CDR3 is TGTGCCAGCAGTTTAGCGCGGAAGGGAGTGCAGCCCCAGCATTTT.

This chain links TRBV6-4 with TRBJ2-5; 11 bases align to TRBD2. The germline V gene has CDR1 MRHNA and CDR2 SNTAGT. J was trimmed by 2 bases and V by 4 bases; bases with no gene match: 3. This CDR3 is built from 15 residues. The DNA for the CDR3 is TGTGCCAGCAGTGGGACTAGCGGGCCTCAAGAGACCCAGTACTTC. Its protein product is CASSGTSGPQETQYF.

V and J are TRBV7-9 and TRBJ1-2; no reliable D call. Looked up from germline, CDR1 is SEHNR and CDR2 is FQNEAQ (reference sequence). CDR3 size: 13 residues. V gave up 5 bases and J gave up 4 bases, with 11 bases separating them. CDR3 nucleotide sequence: TGTGCCAGCAGCCCTAGCCGGGTCTATGGCTACACCTTC. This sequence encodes CASSPSRVYGYTF.

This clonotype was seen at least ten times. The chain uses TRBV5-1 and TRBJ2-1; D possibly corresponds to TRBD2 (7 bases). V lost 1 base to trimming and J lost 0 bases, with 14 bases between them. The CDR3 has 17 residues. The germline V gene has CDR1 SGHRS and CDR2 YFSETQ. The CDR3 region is CASSLNGGGSSYNEQFF. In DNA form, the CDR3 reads TGCGCCAGCAGCTTGAATGGGGGGGGCTCCTCCTACAATGAGCAGTTCTTC.

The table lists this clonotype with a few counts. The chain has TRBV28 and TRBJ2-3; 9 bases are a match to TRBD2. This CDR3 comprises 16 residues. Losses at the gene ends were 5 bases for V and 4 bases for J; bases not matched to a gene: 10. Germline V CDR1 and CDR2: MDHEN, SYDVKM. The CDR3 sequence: CASSPAAGGPADTQYF. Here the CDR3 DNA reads TGTGCCAGCAGTCCGGCGGCGGGGGGGCCGGCAGATACGCAGTATTTT. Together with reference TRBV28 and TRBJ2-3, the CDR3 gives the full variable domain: DVKVTQSSRYLVKRTGEKVFLECVQDMDHENMFWYRQDPGLGLRLIYFSYDVKMKEKGDIPEGYSVSREKKERFSLILESASTNQTSMYLCASSPAAGGPADTQYFGPGTRLTVL.

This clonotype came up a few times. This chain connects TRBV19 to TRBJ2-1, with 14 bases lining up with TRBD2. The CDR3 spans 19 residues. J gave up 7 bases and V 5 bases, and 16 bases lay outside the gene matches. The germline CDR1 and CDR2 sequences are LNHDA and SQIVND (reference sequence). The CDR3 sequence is CASSAQTSGGAQFWNEQFF. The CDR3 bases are TGTGCCAGTAGTGCCCAGACTAGCGGGGGGGCCCAGTTTTGGAATGAGCAGTTCTTC.